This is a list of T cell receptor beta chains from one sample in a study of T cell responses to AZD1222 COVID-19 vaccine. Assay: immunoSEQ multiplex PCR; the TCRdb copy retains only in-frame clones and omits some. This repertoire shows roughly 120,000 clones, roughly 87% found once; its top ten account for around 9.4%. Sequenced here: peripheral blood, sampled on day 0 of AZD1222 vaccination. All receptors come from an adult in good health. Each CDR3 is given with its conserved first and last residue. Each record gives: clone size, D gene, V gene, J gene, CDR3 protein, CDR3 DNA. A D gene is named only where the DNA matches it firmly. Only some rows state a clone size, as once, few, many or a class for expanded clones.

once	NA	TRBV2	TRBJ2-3	CASSVYGSTDTQYF	TGTGCCAGCAGTGTTTACGGAAGCACAGATACGCAGTATTTT
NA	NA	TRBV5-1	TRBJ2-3	CASSATSATDTQYF	TGCGCCAGCAGCGCGACCTCTGCCACAGATACGCAGTATTTT
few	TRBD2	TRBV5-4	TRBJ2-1	CASSILGTSGEQFF	TGTGCCAGCAGCATCCTTGGGACTAGCGGTGAGCAGTTCTTC
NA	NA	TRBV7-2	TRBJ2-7	CASSWQGYYEQYF	TGTGCCAGCAGCTGGCAGGGTTACTACGAGCAGTACTTC
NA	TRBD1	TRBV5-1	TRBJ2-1	CASSSGQGGEQFF	TGCGCCAGCAGCTCCGGACAGGGGGGTGAGCAGTTCTTC
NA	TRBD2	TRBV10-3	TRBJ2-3	CAIWGFGGGSTDTQYF	TGTGCCATTTGGGGTTTTGGGGGAGGGAGCACAGATACGCAGTATTTT
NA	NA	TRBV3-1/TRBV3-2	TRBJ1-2	CASSQGGAVYGYTF	TGTGCCAGCAGCCAAGGGGGGGCGGTCTATGGCTACACCTTC
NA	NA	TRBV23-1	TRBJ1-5	CASSQFLQTAGNQPQHF	TGCGCCAGCAGTCAATTTTTACAGACAGCGGGCAATCAGCCCCAGCATTTT
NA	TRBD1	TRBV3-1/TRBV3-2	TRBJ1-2	CASSYRGLGGYTF	TGTGCCAGCAGTTACAGGGGCCTGGGTGGCTACACCTTC
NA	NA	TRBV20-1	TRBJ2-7	CSARDLNEQYF	TGCAGTGCTAGAGATCTGAACGAGCAGTACTTC
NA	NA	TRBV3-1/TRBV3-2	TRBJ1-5	CASSPLTWDQPQHF	TGTGCCAGCAGCCCCCTTACATGGGATCAGCCCCAGCATTTT
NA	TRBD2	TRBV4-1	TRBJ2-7	CASSQVGGSSYEQYF	TGCGCCAGCAGCCAAGTGGGAGGGAGCTCCTACGAGCAGTACTTC
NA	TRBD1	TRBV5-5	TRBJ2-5	CASSFGQGRETQYF	TGTGCCAGCAGTTTCGGACAGGGGAGAGAGACCCAGTACTTC
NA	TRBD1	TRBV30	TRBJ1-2	CAWSVGTGLNYGYTF	TGTGCCTGGAGTGTAGGGACAGGGCTTAACTATGGCTACACCTTC
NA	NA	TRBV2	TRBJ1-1	CASSEFTWDTEAFF	TGTGCCAGCAGTGAGTTCACCTGGGACACTGAAGCTTTCTTT
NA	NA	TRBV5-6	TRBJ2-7	CASSLRRRDRVYEQYF	TGTGCCAGCAGCCTCCGAAGAAGGGACCGGGTCTACGAGCAGTACTTC
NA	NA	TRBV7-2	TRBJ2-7	CASSFQKGAYEQYF	TGTGCCAGCAGCTTTCAGAAGGGGGCCTACGAGCAGTACTTC
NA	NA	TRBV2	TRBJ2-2	CASTPATGPTGELFF	TGTGCCAGCACCCCCGCCACAGGGCCCACCGGGGAGCTGTTTTTT
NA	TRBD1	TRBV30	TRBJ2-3	CAWSAGGPSTDTQYF	TGTGCCTGGAGTGCAGGGGGCCCTAGCACAGATACGCAGTATTTT
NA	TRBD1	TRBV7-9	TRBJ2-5	CASSHPQRQGEETQYF	TGTGCCAGCAGCCACCCCCAAAGACAGGGGGAAGAGACCCAGTACTTC